This T cell receptor beta chain is drawn from a study of OX40 agonist ivuxolimab in advanced cancers. Study as a whole: Partial responses were achieved by three patients: one hepatocellular carcinoma, two cutaneous melanoma. Regarding the study as a whole: At 0.1 to 3.0 mg/kg and by week 6, clonal expansion occurred in CD4+ and CD8+ blood T cells. On average, CD8+ T cells showed a greater number of expanded clones than CD4+.

Here immunoSEQ multiplex PCR was the method, and the copy in TCRdb shows in-frame clones only, minus some. Of 90,000 or so clones in the sample, more than 85% are singletons; the top ten hold roughly 2.5%. With respect to this clone: The antigen is unknown.

Between the trimmed V and J ends, which lost 9 bases and 6 bases, there was a span of 12 bases. The CDR3 totals 12 residues. Per the germline V gene, CDR1 is LNHDA and CDR2 is SQIVND (reference sequence). This TCR was sampled from an adult with an advanced solid tumor such as melanoma, head and neck, liver or kidney cancer. The chain links TRBV19 to TRBJ1-5; D perhaps matches TRBD1 (5 bases). The specimen was CD4+ or CD8+ T cells sorted from blood, collected in a trial of the OX40 agonist ivuxolimab. The CDR3, as DNA: TGTGCCAGCAGAGACAGTTTTCAGCCCCAGCATTTT. It codes for CASRDSFQPQHF.